These 18 T cell receptor beta chains came from one sample sequenced in a study of siplizumab effects on memory and regulatory T cells. Sequenced by immunoSEQ multiplex PCR; TCRdb stores in-frame clones only, minus some. This sample has tens of thousands of clones, with roughly 93% found just once. The sequenced material came from CD8+ T cells sorted from blood. Receptor source: a human donor in good health.

This clone was seen a single time. This chain uses TRBV30 with TRBJ2-5; D is undetermined. CDR1 is GTSNPN and CDR2 is SVGIG in the germline V gene (reference sequence). CDR3 length: 13 amino acids. Between the trimmed V and J ends, which lost 0 bases and 5 bases, there was a span of 10 bases. The CDR3 nucleotides are TGTGCCTGGAGTGTGTGGCAGTGGGAGACCCAGTACTTC. Its translation is CAWSVWQWETQYF.

The chain carries TRBV10-1 and TRBJ2-3; D assignment may be TRBD1 or TRBD2 (5 bases each). V was pared by 4 bases and J by 2 bases, with 10 bases between. CDR3 length: 14 amino acids. Germline-derived CDR1 and CDR2 are WNHNN and SYGVQD (reference sequence). The CDR3 protein is CASSGPGATDTQYF. CDR3 sequence (DNA): TGCGCCAGCAGTGGACCCGGGGCCACAGATACGCAGTATTTT.

This clone was found a few times. V and J are TRBV7-9 and TRBJ1-1; 7 positions match TRBD1. V was pared by 5 bases and J by 3 bases, with 6 bases of the junction left unmatched. The CDR3 is made up of 14 amino acids. Germline CDR1 is SEHNR and CDR2 is FQNEAQ (reference sequence). CDR3 loop: CASSGDRVDTEAFF. The CDR3 coding sequence is TGTGCCAGCAGCGGCGACAGGGTGGACACTGAAGCTTTCTTT.

This chain joins TRBV2 and TRBJ1-2; 7 nucleotides match TRBD1. Looked up from germline, CDR1 is SNHLY and CDR2 is FYNNEI. CDR3 size: 12 residues. The J segment lost 6 bases and the V segment lost 10 bases, leaving 8 bases of the junction unmatched. The CDR3 DNA is TGTGCCACCAGGGGGGCGCCGGATGGCTACACCTTC. Protein: CATRGAPDGYTF.

The chain is built from TRBV7-9 and TRBJ2-6; D is perhaps TRBD1 (5 bases). V lost 6 bases and J lost 2, with 14 bases in between. The germline V gene encodes CDR1 SEHNR and CDR2 FQNEAQ (reference sequence). The CDR3 is 16 amino acids. The CDR3 here is CASSYIKGAGANVLTF. As DNA, the CDR3 is TGTGCCAGCAGTTATATCAAAGGGGCTGGGGCCAACGTCCTGACTTTC.

The J gene is TRBJ1-2, the V gene TRBV5-6; TRBD1 matches at 8 bases. V lost 1 base, J lost 4 bases, and 9 bases stayed unmatched. The length of the CDR3 is 16 residues. From germline, CDR1 is SGHDT and CDR2 YYEEEE. The CDR3, as DNA: TGTGCCAGCAGCTTGTATTCGGGACAGGTGTTCTATGGCTACACCTTC. Translation: CASSLYSGQVFYGYTF.

The CDR3 spells CASSYAYGYTF. CDR3 coding DNA: TGTGCCAGCAGTTACGCTTATGGCTACACCTTC. The rearrangement joins TRBV6-5 to TRBJ1-2; D remains unclear. The V end lost 2 bases, the J end lost 5 bases, and 3 bases lay between the germline ends. Per the germline V gene, CDR1 is MNHEY and CDR2 is SVGAGI. The CDR3 is 11 amino acids.

The CDR3 nucleotides read TGTGCCAGTAGTACCAGGGGGGGGATTTTAACTCCCCTTAATGAAAAACTGTTTTTT. Amino acids: CASSTRGGILTPLNEKLFF. This chain uses TRBV19 with TRBJ1-4, with TRBD1 matching over 7 bases. After removal of 4 bases from V and 4 bases from J, the junction contained 18 bases not matched to a gene. This CDR3 has 19 residues. Germline V gene lookup returns CDR1 LNHDA and CDR2 SQIVND (reference sequence).

The rearrangement joins TRBV4-2 to TRBJ2-7; 14 nucleotides line up with TRBD2. The CDR3 is 18 amino acids. V was clipped by 0 bases and J by 6 bases; unmatched bases: 10. Germline CDR1 LGHNA, CDR2 YNFKEQ. The CDR3 reads CASSQDAGLAGVTAEQYF. CDR3 sequence (DNA): TGTGCCAGCAGCCAAGATGCGGGACTAGCGGGAGTTACCGCCGAGCAGTACTTC.

This clone showed up just once. The rearrangement uses TRBV27 and TRBJ2-7; D is uncertain. The V end lost 6 bases, the J end lost 6 bases, and 18 bases lay between the germline ends. The CDR3 sequence is 14 residues long. Germline loops: CDR1 MNHEY, CDR2 SMNVEV (reference sequence). The CDR3 nucleotides read TGTGCCAGCAGCCCATTAGCCGGGTTGGGCGAGCAGTACTTC. Its translation: CASSPLAGLGEQYF.

The gene calls are TRBV4-1 and TRBJ1-2; possible D gene TRBD1, 6 bases. The CDR3 length is 14 residues. The V gene lost 4 bases and the J gene lost 3 bases, with 12 bases spanning the gap. Germline V gene lookup returns CDR1 MGHRA and CDR2 YSYEKL. The CDR3 coding sequence is TGCGCCAGCAGCCCCCTAGGGGGAGACTATGGCTACACCTTC. Protein sequence: CASSPLGGDYGYTF.

V gene TRBV4-1 combines with J gene TRBJ2-7, with D unclear. Germline V gene data show CDR1 as MGHRA and CDR2 as YSYEKL. CDR3 length: 12 residues. V was shortened by 8 bases and J by 1 base, with 9 bases between the two germline ends. The DNA for the CDR3 is TGCGCCAGCCGTGGCCCTTCCTACGAGCAGTACTTC. Translating gives CASRGPSYEQYF.

The CDR3 nucleotides are TGTGCCAGCAGCTCGGGGGCGATGACTATGTACTTC. Amino acids: CASSSGAMTMYF. The rearrangement links TRBV7-6 to TRBJ2-7; D is perhaps TRBD1 or TRBD2 (6 bases each). Germline V gives CDR1 SGHVS, CDR2 FNYEAQ. The CDR3 consists of 12 residues. V dropped 4 bases and J dropped 12 bases, with 16 bases sitting between them.

The V gene is TRBV15, the J gene TRBJ1-4; 7 bases agree with TRBD1. V shed 0 bases and J 5 bases; nucleotides not matched to a gene: 6. CDR1 is LNHNV, CDR2 YYDKDF, per germline (reference sequence). CDR3 length: 16 amino acids. CDR3 in DNA: TGTGCCACCAGCAGAGAAGACAGGGCCACAAATGAAAAACTGTTTTTT. Residues: CATSREDRATNEKLFF.

This clone was observed once. The chain couples TRBV21-1 to TRBJ2-1; the D segment call TRBD2 is taken from the table without a DNA check. TRBV21-1 is a recognized pseudogene. The CDR3 loop spans 19 amino acids. The CDR3 sequence: CASNPPTSGRMGRGNEQFF. The DNA for the CDR3 is TGTGCCAGCAACCCGCCGACTAGCGGGAGAATGGGCCGGGGCAATGAGCAGTTCTTC.

This chain joins TRBV4-3 and TRBJ1-1, with no clear D. This CDR3 is built from 13 residues. Germline V gives CDR1 LGHNA, CDR2 YSLEER. Trimming removed 5 bases from V and 2 bases from J, with 9 bases in between. The DNA of the CDR3 is TGCGCCAGCAGCTTGACACTTAACACTGAAGCTTTCTTT. Translation: CASSLTLNTEAFF.

This clone was detected only once. This chain uses TRBV5-1 with TRBJ2-7; 9 nucleotides line up with TRBD1. The CDR3 loop spans 15 amino acids. V lost 0 bases, J lost 5 bases, and 6 bases stayed unmatched. Germline V lookup: CDR1 SGHRS, CDR2 YFSETQ. CDR3 region: CASSLVRDRVHEQYF. The CDR3 DNA is TGCGCCAGCAGCTTGGTCCGGGACAGGGTGCACGAGCAGTACTTC.

CDR3 amino acids: CASSRLFF. CDR3 nucleotide sequence: TGCGCCAGCAGCCGTCTGTTTTTT. This chain joins TRBV4-3 and TRBJ1-4; D not resolved. V was pared by 4 bases and J by 14 bases, with 2 bases between. This CDR3 is 8 amino acids long. Germline assignment: CDR1 LGHNA and CDR2 YSLEER.